This TCR beta chain came from a study of blood T cell repertoires in COVID-19. Background on the study: Acute and convalescent COVID-19 samples came from the United States, Italy and Spain. In each case, the material was cDNA or gDNA derived from T cells, B-cell-depleted T cells, or PBMCs.

A Seattle source enrolled patients during active infection and followed them longitudinally. TCRdb keeps only in-frame clones here, not all; method: immunoSEQ multiplex PCR. The sample has a few hundred thousand clones, about 87% seen once; the top ten hold roughly 12%. The CDR3 extends over 16 amino acids. Germline V gives CDR1 KGHDR, CDR2 SFDVKD. V dropped 7 bases and J dropped 3; count of bases not matched to a gene: 9. This chain joins TRBV24-1 and TRBJ2-1, with 9 bases matching TRBD2. Sequencing input: peripheral blood. This receptor was obtained from a woman aged 45-65 years with COVID-19, enrolled during active disease. CDR3 sequence (DNA): TGTGCCACCAGGGGGGTAGCGGGGGCCAACTACAATGAGCAGTTCTTC. Residues: CATRGVAGANYNEQFF.